Listed here is a single TCR beta chain. Its antigen is currently not known. Base quality data are lacking; no much larger clone is found one base away. The High Capacity cDNA Reverse Transcription Kit was used to reverse transcribe all of the isolated RNA, meaning that expressed TCRB transcripts were what got sequenced. Naive, central memory and regulatory T cell samples underwent deep immunoSEQ sequencing, averaging approximately 3.3 million total reads per sample. After sorted cells were lysed in RLT buffer, RNA was extracted with DNase-treated RNeasy Micro or Mini kits, with the choice depending on cell number. To prevent cross-contamination, every cell subset was processed on its own, while patient and healthy donor samples were processed together. TCRB sequences were amplified from cDNA with the immunoSEQ multiplex PCR, producing 87-bp fragments spanning the CDR3 region. The amplicons were sequenced using the Illumina HiSeq platform. Turning to the authors' computational methods: Synthetic template baselines were used to correct PCR bias computationally, reads within Hamming distance 2 were collapsed, and singletons that could not be merged were discarded. Reads were aligned to IMGT to assign V, D and J genes, CDR3 length, and insertions or deletions at six rearrangement sites. Within each subset, clonotype counts were normalized to the number of sorted cells before true diversity and Gini coefficients were calculated with the tcR R package. The overlap coefficient, calculated on TCRB nucleotide sequences, was used to measure repertoire sharing. Out-of-frame TCRB sequences from naive cells were analyzed to stand in for the pre-selection repertoire. The source is immuneACCESS, and TCRdb retained only in-frame sequences with V and J called. Part of the clones is not carried over; for the studies checked, unresolved V genes explain less than half of this, and the remainder is unexplained. V, J and clone size derive from that table, while D and trimming were established from the DNA sequence. The sample includes about 710,000 clones, with around an eighth observed a single time. The ten largest clones capture 0.035% to 0.045% of the sample.

Each donor gave one peripheral blood draw, averaging approximately 120 mL, which was collected into heparinised tubes. Naive, central memory, regulatory and stem cell-like memory CD4+ T cells were sorted on a BD FACSAria II using a panel including CD45RO, CCR7, CD25, CD127, CD95 and CD27. Purity was above 95% for every sorted population. PBMCs were isolated right away by Lymphoprep density gradient centrifugation and were stained directly, without culture. So that batch effects would be minimized, each experiment stained and sorted samples in pairs, pairing one healthy donor with one patient. Trimming leaves V shorter by 2 bases and J shorter by 7 bases, with the junction holding 0 bases beyond the gene matches. Reading from cysteine to phenylalanine, the CDR3 counts 13 amino acids. Only the CDR3 part of the read is kept: 39 bases, read in frame from the first base. In the germline V gene (reference sequence), CDR1 corresponds to MNHNY and CDR2 to SVGAGI.

The sample belongs to a study of beta chain features in type 1 diabetes (dated 2018 in TCRdb). Broadly, across the study: Patients and healthy donors did not differ in mean age, gender distribution, total cell number or subset yield. A total of roughly 100 million sorted cells were examined across all samples, and RNA yield correlated strongly with the number of cells per subset. In the study, TCRB repertoires of sorted circulating CD4+ T cell subsets from recently diagnosed type 1 diabetes patients were compared with those of matched healthy donors. Regulatory and stem cell-like memory subsets were isolated from only 8 patients and about 8 healthy donors, whereas naive and central memory subsets came from all 30 or so donors.

The full study reports these points: Naive, central memory and regulatory TCRB repertoires appeared more similar among patients than among healthy donors. Fewer insertions and more nucleotide deletions at VDJ recombination sites were observed in patients with type 1 diabetes, implying thymic rearrangement abnormalities. Because cDNA was sequenced instead of genomic DNA, activated cells with high expression could be over-represented, although the groups did not differ in activation or CD3 levels. Shorter templates might have been favored by PCR, but patient and control samples were amplified and corrected together, so both groups would have been affected equally by any skew. Only small numbers of individuals were included in the HLA sub-analyses, which left unresolved whether HLA type had any influence on TCRB rearrangement. In all four CD4+ subsets, TCRB CDR3 length was moderately but significantly shorter in type 1 diabetes patients.

This chain joins TRBV6-6 to TRBJ2-2; TRBD1 fits 8 bases in the junction. The sequenced sample consisted of naive CD4+ T cells from blood. This specimen's cell subset or site label, interpreted: true naive CD4+ T cells. This sequence was found in a man aged 18 to 30 with type 1 diabetes. The DNA sequence is given as TGTGCCAGCAGTTACGGACAGGGCGGGGAGCTGTTTTTT. This codes for CASSYGQGGELFF.